The subject of this entry is one T cell receptor (beta chain). Its cognate antigen is unknown. The naive CD8 subset, CD45RO-negative cells positively selected for CCR7, excluded terminally differentiated effector memory CD45RA+ cells. Adults of Caucasian background living in Nashville, Tennessee made up all donors. This table comes from immunoSEQ multiplex PCR, and its TCRdb copy is limited to in-frame clones, with some not included. The sample lists 2 million or so clones; roughly 95% were seen once. This sample is part of a study of shared clonotypes between healthy human individuals. The CDR3 extends over 14 amino acids. Trimming removed 5 bases from V and 2 bases from J, with 11 bases in between. CDR1 and CDR2 from the germline V gene are SGHTA and FQGNSA. Study results and limitations: What rarefaction showed was incomplete sorted-subset sequencing despite large depth. Memory subsets generally showed lower estimated richness than naive subsets.

The chain carries TRBV7-2 and TRBJ2-3, with D possibly matching TRBD2 (6 bases). This TCR derives from a man in his late teens or twenties in good health. The sequenced sample was naive CD8+ T cells sorted from blood. The CDR3 sequence is CASSEDYNTDTQYF. CDR3 DNA sequence: TGTGCCAGCAGCGAGGACTATAACACAGATACGCAGTATTTT. Full variable domain (outside the CDR3, taken from reference TRBV7-2 and TRBJ2-3): GAGVSQSPSNKVTEKGKDVELRCDPISGHTALYWYRQSLGQGLEFLIYFQGNSAPDKSGLPSDRFSAERTGGSVSTLTIQRTQQEDSAVYLCASSEDYNTDTQYFGPGTRLTVL.